This T cell receptor (beta chain) was observed in a study of CD8+CD57+ T cells in acquired aplastic anemia (dated by TCRdb to the late 2010s). Notes on the research overall: DNA extracted from sorted CD4+ and CD8+ cells had a mean of approximately 3.5 ug, with a range of about 0.18 to 27.4 ug. CD8+CD57+ expansion was defined as frequency above the mean frequency observed in healthy subjects. Overall study outcomes, separate from this receptor: Between patients and healthy controls, no significant difference in CD8+ Simpson's diversity was found (P=0.060). Twenty-nine CD8+ CDR3 sequences were found in both patients and controls but appeared to be highly expressed in patients and within the immunodominant clones of the patients.

There are many counts of this clonotype. Its binding antigen is unknown. Base quality data are lacking; no much larger clone is found one base away. The germline V gene encodes CDR1 DFQATT and CDR2 SNEGSKA (reference sequence). V drops 1 base and J drops 3 bases, leaving 15 bases in between. Reading from cysteine to phenylalanine, the CDR3 counts 15 amino acids. The sequence is cut down to CDR3 DNA, 45 bases in frame from base 1. Flow cytometry had shown CD8+CD57+ cell expansion in the patients selected for sequencing. Every patient had a diagnosis of severe acquired aplastic anemia based on International Study of Aplastic Anemia and Agranulocytosis and Camitta criteria. No patient had received any therapy when blood was sampled. The study deep-sequenced TCR repertoires of sorted CD4+ and CD8+ blood T cells from severe aplastic anemia patients and healthy subjects. Patients were enrolled under clinicaltrials.gov protocols 00001620, 01623167, 00001397, 00071045, 00081523 and 00961064 in the USA. Ficoll-Paque density gradient centrifugation was used to isolate peripheral blood mononuclear cells. Before DNA was extracted, CD4+ and CD8+ T cells were sorted using either FACS or magnetic beads.

TCR beta VDJ combination and CDR3 sequence profiling used genomic DNA as the template. An Illumina HiSeq 2000 was used for TCR repertoire sequencing. Per the original workflow: TRBV/TRBJ rearrangement plots, CDR3 size and DJ length profiles, and Simpson's diversity index were used to evaluate the repertoires. The most abundant DNA sequence in the deep sequencing data was defined as the immunodominant clone. CDR3 amino acid sequences were checked for sharing between subjects and were compared against published repertoires and the VDJdb database. TCRdb reanalyzed the raw reads on its own, using fastp at Q25 for trimming and MiXCR for clone calling, and kept in-frame beta chains. When rows share a CDR3 protein, they turn into one entry using the most common DNA and genes. The V and J calls follow TCRdb's processing rather than the paper's. The sample yields about 40,000 distinct CDR3 sequences; roughly 69% were counted once. The ten largest clones add up to roughly 65% of the sample.

The sequence was collected from a human donor with aplastic anemia. Rearrangement joined TRBV20-1 to TRBJ1-1; the D segment could be TRBD1, given 5 matching bases. The sequencing input was sorted CD4+, CD8+, or CD8+CD57+ T cells (not recorded which) from PBMCs. The DNA sequence is TGCAGTGCTAGAGCACCGACAGCCGGGGACACTGAAGCTTTCTTT. Protein translation: CSARAPTAGDTEAFF.